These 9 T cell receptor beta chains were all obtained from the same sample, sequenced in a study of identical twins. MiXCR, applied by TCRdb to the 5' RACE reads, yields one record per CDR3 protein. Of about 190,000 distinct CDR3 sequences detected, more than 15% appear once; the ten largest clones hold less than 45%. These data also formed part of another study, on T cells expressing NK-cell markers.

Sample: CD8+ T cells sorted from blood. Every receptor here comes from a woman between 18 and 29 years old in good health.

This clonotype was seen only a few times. CDR3 in amino acids: CASSQFLADLVEQYF. CDR3 DNA sequence: TGTGCCAGCAGCCAATTTCTAGCGGATCTCGTCGAGCAGTACTTC. The chain joins TRBV16 to TRBJ2-7, with 7 bases matching TRBD2. CDR1 and CDR2 (germline): KGHSY, FQNENV. V dropped 1 base and J dropped 6; count of bases not matched to a gene: 9. The CDR3 contains 15 residues.

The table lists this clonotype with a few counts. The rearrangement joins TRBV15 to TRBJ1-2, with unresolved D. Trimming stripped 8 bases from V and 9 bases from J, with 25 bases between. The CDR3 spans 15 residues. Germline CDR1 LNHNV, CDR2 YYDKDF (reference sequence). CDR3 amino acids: CATGPAAFLRRRYTF. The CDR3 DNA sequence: TGTGCCACCGGGCCGGCCGCGTTCCTCCGGCGGCGCTACACCTTC.

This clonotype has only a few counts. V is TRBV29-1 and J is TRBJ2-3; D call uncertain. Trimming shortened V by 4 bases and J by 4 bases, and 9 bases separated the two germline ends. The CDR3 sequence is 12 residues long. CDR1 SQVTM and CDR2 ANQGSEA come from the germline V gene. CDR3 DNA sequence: TGCAGCGTTGTGGGGTCGGCAGATACGCAGTATTTT. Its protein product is CSVVGSADTQYF.

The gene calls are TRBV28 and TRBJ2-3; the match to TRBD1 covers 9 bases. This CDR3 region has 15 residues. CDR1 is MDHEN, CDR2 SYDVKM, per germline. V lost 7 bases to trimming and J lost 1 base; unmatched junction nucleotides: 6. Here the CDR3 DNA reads TGTGCCAGCACTTACTGGACAGGGGGCACAGATACGCAGTATTTT. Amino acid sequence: CASTYWTGGTDTQYF.

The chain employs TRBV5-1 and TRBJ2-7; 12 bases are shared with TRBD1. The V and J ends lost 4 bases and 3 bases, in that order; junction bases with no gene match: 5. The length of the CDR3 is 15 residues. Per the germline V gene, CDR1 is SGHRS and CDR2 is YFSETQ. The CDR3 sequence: CASSGTGGLYYEQYF. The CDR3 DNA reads TGCGCCAGCAGCGGGACAGGGGGCTTGTACTACGAGCAGTACTTC.

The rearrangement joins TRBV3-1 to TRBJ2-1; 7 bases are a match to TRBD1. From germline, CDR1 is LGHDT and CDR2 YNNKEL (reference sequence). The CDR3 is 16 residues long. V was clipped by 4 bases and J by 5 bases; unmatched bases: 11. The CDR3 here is CASSPRVGGPNNEQFF. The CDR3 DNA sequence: TGTGCCAGCAGCCCCCGAGTAGGGGGCCCTAACAATGAGCAGTTCTTC.

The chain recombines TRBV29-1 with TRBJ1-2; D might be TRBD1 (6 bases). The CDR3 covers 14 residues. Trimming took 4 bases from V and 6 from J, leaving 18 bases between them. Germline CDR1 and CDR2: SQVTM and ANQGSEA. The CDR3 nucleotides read TGCAGCGTTGTAGGGGCAGGGGTAATGGATGGCTACACCTTC. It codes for CSVVGAGVMDGYTF. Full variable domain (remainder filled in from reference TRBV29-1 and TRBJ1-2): SAVISQKPSRDICQRGTSLTIQCQVDSQVTMMFWYRQQPGQSLTLIATANQGSEATYESGFVIDKFPISRPNLTFSTLTVSNMSPEDSSIYLCSVVGAGVMDGYTFGSGTRLTVV.

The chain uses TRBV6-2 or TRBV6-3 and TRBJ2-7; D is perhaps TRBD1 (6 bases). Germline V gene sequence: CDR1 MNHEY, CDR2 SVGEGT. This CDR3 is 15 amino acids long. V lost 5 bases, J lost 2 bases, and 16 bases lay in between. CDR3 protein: CASSDPGAFAYEQYF. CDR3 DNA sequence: TGTGCCAGCAGTGATCCAGGGGCATTTGCCTACGAGCAGTACTTC.

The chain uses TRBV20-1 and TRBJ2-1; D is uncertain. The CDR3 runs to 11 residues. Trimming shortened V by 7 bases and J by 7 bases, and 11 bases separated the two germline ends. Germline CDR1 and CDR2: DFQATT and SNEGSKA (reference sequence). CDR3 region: CSDILANEQFF. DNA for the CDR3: TGCAGTGATATCCTGGCGAATGAGCAGTTCTTC.